This T cell receptor (beta chain) appears in the sequencing data of a study of blood T cell repertoires in COVID-19. Looking at the study overall: Sites across the United States, Italy and Spain contributed samples from acute and convalescent COVID-19. In each case, the material was cDNA or gDNA derived from T cells, B-cell-depleted T cells, or PBMCs.

Authors' data handling: Reference gene primer amplification gave estimated nucleated cell counts. Repertoires were generated with immunoSEQ multiplex PCR, while TCRdb's copy carries only in-frame clones and drops some. For V, J and clone size, that table is used; D and trimming come from the DNA. The sample lists 170,000 or so clones, about nine tenths occurring once. The CDR3 spans 14 residues. Trimming pared 6 bases from V and 6 bases from J, leaving 14 bases between. Germline loops: CDR1 MRHNA, CDR2 SNTAGT. This clone was detected only once. The rearrangement links TRBV6-4 to TRBJ2-2, with TRBD2 as a possible D gene (6 bases). The receptor's source is a man younger than 35 who had recovered from COVID-19. The sample was peripheral blood. In DNA, the CDR3 is TGTGCCAGCAGCCGGGACTTGACCTCCGGGGAGCTGTTTTTT. Its protein is CASSRDLTSGELFF.